These 28 T cell receptor beta chains were all obtained from the same sample, sequenced in a study of vaccination effects on CD4 cells after COVID-19. CD4+ T cell isolation took place after less than 13 days of culture. As their vaccination, participants received two doses of either BNT162b2 or mRNA-1273. TCRdb's table, derived via immunoSEQ multiplex PCR, lists solely in-frame clones and lacks some. The data show roughly 40,000 clones, with about 70% seen just once and approximately 8% held by the top ten. The antigens of these receptors remain unknown. The sample was CD4+ T cells from PBMCs cultured without peptide, taken after COVID-19 vaccination. These receptors all come from a human donor who received a COVID-19 vaccine.

This chain joins TRBV6-6 and TRBJ2-7, with TRBD2 identical over 12 bases. Germline-derived CDR1 and CDR2 are MNHNY and SVGAGI (reference sequence). This CDR3 is built from 15 residues. J gave up 4 bases and V 4 bases, and 5 bases lay outside the gene matches. The CDR3 region has the DNA TGTGCCAGCAGTTTGACTAGCGGGAGTAGTTACGAGCAGTACTTC. It yields the protein CASSLTSGSSYEQYF.

The CDR3 coding sequence is TGTGCCAGCACCCTAGCGGGGGGGTGGGCCTACAATGAGCAGTTCTTC. Protein sequence: CASTLAGGWAYNEQFF. The chain joins TRBV5-4 to TRBJ2-1, with TRBD2 matching 12 bases. The V gene's germline CDR1 is SGHNT and CDR2 YYREEE (reference sequence). This CDR3 has 16 amino acids. V gave up 6 bases and J gave up 2 bases; unmatched junction bases: 6.

This chain uses TRBV6-5 with TRBJ2-7; D gene uncertain. Germline V lookup: CDR1 MNHEY, CDR2 SVGAGI. The CDR3 is 12 amino acids. V was pared by 0 bases and J by 11 bases, with 11 bases between. CDR3 sequence (DNA): TGTGCCAGCAGTTACTCGCACGGCCCAAAGTACTTC. It translates to CASSYSHGPKYF.

This clone was counted a few times. CDR3 residues: CASSSGQGDYGYTF. CDR3 bases: TGCGCCAGCAGCTCCGGACAGGGTGACTATGGCTACACCTTC. This rearrangement joins TRBV5-1 to TRBJ1-2, with 8 positions matching TRBD1. There are 14 residues in the CDR3. The germline CDR1 and CDR2 sequences are SGHRS and YFSETQ. V lost 3 bases and J lost 3; bases outside the gene matches: 4.

The CDR3 DNA sequence: TGTGCCAGCTCACCAACCCAGCAAGGAAGTGGCTACACCTTC. Its translation is CASSPTQQGSGYTF. This chain uses TRBV18 with TRBJ1-2; no clear D gene. Trimming cost V 2 bases and J 7 bases, with 14 bases left between them. This CDR3 has 14 amino acids. Germline-derived CDR1 and CDR2 are KGHSH and LQKENI.

The chain carries TRBV11-2 and TRBJ1-2; 7 bases fit TRBD1. J was trimmed by 4 bases and V by 5 bases; bases with no gene match: 10. Per germline, CDR1 SGHAT and CDR2 FQNNGV. The CDR3 is 15 amino acids. The CDR3 DNA follows: TGTGCCAGCAGCCCAGACAGGGACTCTAGCTATGGCTACACCTTC. This sequence encodes CASSPDRDSSYGYTF.

V is TRBV11-2 and J is TRBJ1-4; no clear D. Germline-derived CDR1 and CDR2 are SGHAT and FQNNGV. Trimming shortened V by 6 bases and J by 0 bases, and 5 bases separated the two germline ends. CDR3 length equals 13 residues. CDR3 sequence: CASRRTTNEKLFF. The DNA for the CDR3 is TGTGCCAGCAGACGAACAACTAATGAAAAACTGTTTTTT.

The chain uses TRBV7-7 and TRBJ2-2; a weak D match, TRBD2 (5 bases). Trimming removed 7 bases at V and 0 bases at J, with 15 bases between. The CDR3 has 16 amino acids. CDR1 and CDR2 from the germline V gene are SSHAT and FNYEAQ (reference sequence). CDR3 DNA sequence: TGTGCCAGCACCAAGATGTTAGCGACGAACACCGGGGAGCTGTTTTTT. This translates into CASTKMLATNTGELFF. The full variable domain, in which reference TRBV7-7 and TRBJ2-2 provide the parts outside the CDR3, is GAGVSQSPRYKVTKRGQDVTLRCDPISSHATLYWYQQALGQGPEFLTYFNYEAQPDKSGLPSDRFSAERPEGSISTLTIQRTEQRDSAMYRCASTKMLATNTGELFFGEGSRLTVL.

This clone was picked up a small number of times. This chain links TRBV12-3 or TRBV12-4 with TRBJ1-1, with 9 bases matching TRBD1. CDR3 length: 11 amino acids. V lost 5 bases to trimming and J lost 11 bases; unmatched junction nucleotides: 3. The CDR3 here is CASSDGQGAFF. The DNA of the CDR3 is TGTGCCAGCAGTGACGGACAGGGGGCTTTCTTT.

This clone came up once. The chain uses TRBV3-1 (or the pseudogene TRBV3-2) and TRBJ2-1; TRBD2 matches at 13 bases. Germline V gene lookup returns CDR1 LGHDT and CDR2 YNNKEL (reference sequence). With 5 bases clipped from V and 7 bases from J, the junction kept 2 bases outside the gene matches. This CDR3 contains 14 residues. The CDR3 loop reads CASSVGLAGNEQFF. The DNA of the CDR3 is TGTGCCAGCAGCGTGGGACTAGCGGGAAATGAGCAGTTCTTC.

The table lists this clone with a count of one. This chain links TRBV18 with TRBJ2-3; TRBD2 is a possible D gene (7 bases). The CDR3 runs to 15 residues. The germline V and J ends were trimmed by 3 bases and 3 bases, with 13 bases remaining between them. Looked up from germline, CDR1 is KGHSH and CDR2 is LQKENI. CDR3 nucleotide sequence: TGTGCCAGCTCACCCCCAGGGGAGGGGACAGATACGCAGTATTTT. It translates to CASSPPGEGTDTQYF.

This sequence joins TRBV7-9 and TRBJ2-1; TRBD2 matches at 11 bases. Losses at the gene ends were 5 bases for V and 9 bases for J; bases not matched to a gene: 15. The CDR3 is 17 amino acids. CDR1 is SEHNR, CDR2 FQNEAQ, per germline (reference sequence). The CDR3 DNA is TGTGCCAGCAGCGACTCCGCACTAGCGGGAGATGTTAGTGAGCAGTTCTTC. Protein sequence: CASSDSALAGDVSEQFF.

There are a few counts of this clone. This rearrangement joins TRBV19 to TRBJ1-3; D is ambiguous. Trimming took off 6 bases at V and 4 bases at J, with 7 bases between the two ends. This CDR3 is 12 amino acids long. The germline V gene has CDR1 LNHDA and CDR2 SQIVND (reference sequence). CDR3 sequence (DNA): TGTGCCAGTAGCTTCACAGGAAACACCATATATTTT. As protein: CASSFTGNTIYF.

V and J are TRBV2 and TRBJ1-2; maybe TRBD1 (5 bases). The CDR3 runs to 13 residues. Germline V gene sequence: CDR1 SNHLY, CDR2 FYNNEI. V lost 7 bases and J 2 bases, leaving 11 bases between the germline ends. The CDR3 reads CASILDSNYGYTF. The CDR3 DNA is TGTGCCAGCATCCTCGACAGCAACTATGGCTACACCTTC.

This clone was seen more than once but under ten times. The rearrangement uses TRBV6-1 and TRBJ2-2; D is unresolved. CDR1 is MNHNS and CDR2 is SASEGT in the germline V gene. The CDR3 loop spans 14 amino acids. Trimming removed 0 bases from V and 4 bases from J, with 6 bases in between. The CDR3: CASSEAVGTGELFF. As DNA, the CDR3 is TGTGCCAGCAGTGAAGCGGTCGGCACCGGGGAGCTGTTTTTT.

The chain joins TRBV5-4 to TRBJ2-5; 9 nucleotides line up with TRBD1. The CDR3 has 15 amino acids. CDR1 is SGHNT and CDR2 is YYREEE in the germline V gene (reference sequence). Germline trimming cut 0 bases from V and 2 bases from J; bases unmatched to any gene: 2. This CDR3 is CASSLGGQGQETQYF. Written as DNA, the CDR3 is TGTGCCAGCAGCTTGGGGGGACAGGGACAAGAGACCCAGTACTTC.

The CDR3 coding sequence is TGTGCCAGCAGCCAAGGGTACCGGGCGGTATCTGAAGCTTTCTTT. This encodes CASSQGYRAVSEAFF. This chain connects TRBV3-1 (or the pseudogene TRBV3-2) to TRBJ1-1, with unresolved D. CDR3 size: 15 residues. The V gene's germline CDR1 is LGHDT and CDR2 YNNKEL (reference sequence). Trimming removed 1 base at V and 6 bases at J, with 15 bases between.

The chain couples TRBV15 to TRBJ1-1; 8 bases agree with TRBD1. Germline values: CDR1 LNHNV, CDR2 YYDKDF (reference sequence). The ends lost 1 base at V and 0 bases at J; junction bases unmatched: 7. The length of the CDR3 is 17 residues. CDR3 in amino acids: CATSRVRGLGLNTEAFF. The CDR3 region has the DNA TGTGCCACCAGCAGAGTCAGGGGGCTGGGGCTGAACACTGAAGCTTTCTTT.

This chain connects TRBV19 to TRBJ2-7, with D tentatively TRBD1 or TRBD2 (5 bases each). The V gene lost 5 bases and the J gene lost 6 bases, with 23 bases spanning the gap. CDR3 length: 16 residues. Germline assignment: CDR1 LNHDA and CDR2 SQIVND (reference sequence). CDR3 in amino acids: CASSWGGRDLMGEQYF. CDR3 coding DNA: TGTGCCAGTAGTTGGGGTGGTCGGGACCTCATGGGCGAGCAGTACTTC.

In its sample, this clone ranks as medium-sized. CDR3 amino acids: CASQSQGSRRTEAFF. Written as DNA, the CDR3 is TGCGCCAGCCAGTCGCAGGGGTCCAGGCGCACTGAAGCTTTCTTT. The rearrangement uses TRBV4-1 and TRBJ1-1; D is possibly TRBD1 (6 bases). Germline assignment: CDR1 MGHRA and CDR2 YSYEKL. The V and J ends lost 8 bases and 4 bases respectively, with 20 bases between them. This CDR3 is built from 15 residues.

The sample holds a few counts of this clone. This chain uses TRBV7-9 with TRBJ1-6, with 7 bases matching TRBD1. The length of the CDR3 is 13 residues. The germline V gene has CDR1 SEHNR and CDR2 FQNEAQ (reference sequence). J lost 6 bases, V lost 8 bases, and 4 bases had no gene match. The CDR3 loop is CASAQGGNSPLHF. CDR3 in DNA: TGTGCCAGCGCGCAGGGGGGTAATTCACCCCTCCACTTT.

V is TRBV6-6 and J is TRBJ2-7; TRBD2 might be the D (6 bases). In germline, CDR1 is MNHNY, CDR2 SVGAGI (reference sequence). The V end was cut by 2 bases, the J end by 0 bases, with 11 bases between. CDR3 length equals 15 residues. In nucleotides, the CDR3 is TGTGCCAGCAGTTACGGGGGGAAGAGCTCCTACGAGCAGTACTTC. This sequence encodes CASSYGGKSSYEQYF.

The CDR3 loop reads CAWSHREAPLHF. The CDR3 DNA is TGTGCCTGGAGCCACAGGGAGGCACCCCTCCACTTT. V is TRBV30 and J is TRBJ1-6, with D possibly TRBD1 on 6 matching bases. V was pared by 3 bases and J by 11 bases, with 11 bases between. The CDR3 sequence is 12 residues long. Germline V CDR1 and CDR2: GTSNPN, SVGIG (reference sequence).

This chain joins TRBV10-2 and TRBJ2-3; 14 bases agree with TRBD2. CDR1 is WSHSY and CDR2 is SAAADI in the germline V gene. There are 19 residues in the CDR3. After removal of 0 bases from V and 5 bases from J, the junction contained 10 bases not matched to a gene. CDR3 nucleotide sequence: TGCGCCAGCAGTGAGTCGTTGGGACTAGCGGGAGAAACTGGAGATACGCAGTATTTT. This gives the protein CASSESLGLAGETGDTQYF.

The V gene is TRBV11-3, the J gene TRBJ2-3; D unclear. Per germline, CDR1 SGHNT and CDR2 YENEEA. The CDR3 is 13 residues long. V lost 5 bases to trimming and J lost 3 bases, with 9 bases between them. The CDR3 nucleotides read TGTGCCAGCAGCCGGAAGGAGACAGATACGCAGTATTTT. Translated, it gives CASSRKETDTQYF. The whole variable domain, remainder taken from reference TRBV11-3 and TRBJ2-3, is EAGVVQSPRYKIIEKKQPVAFWCNPISGHNTLYWYLQNLGQGPELLIRYENEEAVDDSQLPKDRFSAERLKGVDSTLKIQPAELGDSAVYLCASSRKETDTQYFGPGTRLTVL.

This chain connects TRBV15 to TRBJ1-5; D perhaps matches TRBD1 (6 bases). This CDR3 is built from 16 residues. V lost 3 bases and J lost 6, with 18 bases in between. Germline assignment: CDR1 LNHNV and CDR2 YYDKDF (reference sequence). CDR3 DNA: TGTGCCACCAGCAGGGGGGTGAAAGGGGGATTTCAGCCCCAGCATTTT. Encoded protein: CATSRGVKGGFQPQHF.

The chain is built from TRBV24-1 and TRBJ1-1; no definite D call. The CDR3 is 13 amino acids. Per the germline V gene, CDR1 is KGHDR and CDR2 is SFDVKD. The germline V and J ends were trimmed by 5 bases and 4 bases, with 10 bases remaining between them. The DNA of the CDR3 is TGTGCCACCAGTGGGAGTTTGGGCACTGAAGCTTTCTTT. It specifies CATSGSLGTEAFF.

The V and J genes are TRBV5-1 and TRBJ1-2, with D maybe TRBD1 (5 bases). Germline V gene data show CDR1 as SGHRS and CDR2 as YFSETQ. The CDR3 runs to 14 residues. V shed 0 bases and J shed 2 bases, with 8 bases lying between them. The CDR3 reads CASSLAGNNYGYTF. The CDR3 coding sequence is TGCGCCAGCAGCTTGGCAGGGAACAACTATGGCTACACCTTC.